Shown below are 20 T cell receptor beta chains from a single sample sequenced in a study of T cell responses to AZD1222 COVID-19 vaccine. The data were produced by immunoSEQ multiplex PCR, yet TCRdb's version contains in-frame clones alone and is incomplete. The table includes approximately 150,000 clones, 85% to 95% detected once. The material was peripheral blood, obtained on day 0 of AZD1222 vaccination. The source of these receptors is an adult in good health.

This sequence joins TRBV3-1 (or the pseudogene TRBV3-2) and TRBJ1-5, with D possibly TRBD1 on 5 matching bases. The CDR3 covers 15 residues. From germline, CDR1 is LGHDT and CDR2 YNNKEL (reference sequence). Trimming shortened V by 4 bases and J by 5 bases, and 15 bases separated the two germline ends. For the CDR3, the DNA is TGTGCCAGCAGCCCCCGACCGGGGGGATATCAGCCCCAGCATTTT. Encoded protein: CASSPRPGGYQPQHF.

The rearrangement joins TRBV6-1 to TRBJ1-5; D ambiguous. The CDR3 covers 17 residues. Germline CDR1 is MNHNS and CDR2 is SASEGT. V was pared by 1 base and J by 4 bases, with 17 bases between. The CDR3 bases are TGTGCCAGCAGTGAAGAACTGGGAGGAACTTTAAATCAGCCCCAGCATTTT. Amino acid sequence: CASSEELGGTLNQPQHF.

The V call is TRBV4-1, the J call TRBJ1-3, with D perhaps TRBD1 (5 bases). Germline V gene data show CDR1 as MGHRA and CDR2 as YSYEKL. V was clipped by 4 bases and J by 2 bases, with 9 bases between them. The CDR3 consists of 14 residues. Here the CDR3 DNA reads TGCGCCAGCAGCCGGGGGAACCCTGGAAACACCATATATTTT. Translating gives CASSRGNPGNTIYF.

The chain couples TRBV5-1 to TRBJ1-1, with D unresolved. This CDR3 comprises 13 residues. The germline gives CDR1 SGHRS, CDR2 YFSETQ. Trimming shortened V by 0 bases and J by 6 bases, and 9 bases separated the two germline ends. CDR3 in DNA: TGCGCCAGCAGCTTGGTTGTGTCGGCTGAAGCTTTCTTT. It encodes CASSLVVSAEAFF.

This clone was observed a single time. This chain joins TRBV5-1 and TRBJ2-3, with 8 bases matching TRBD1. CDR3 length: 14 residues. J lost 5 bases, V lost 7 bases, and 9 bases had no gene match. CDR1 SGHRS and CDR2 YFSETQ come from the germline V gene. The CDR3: CASADRAGGDTQYF. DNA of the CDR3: TGCGCCAGCGCGGACAGGGCCGGAGGAGATACGCAGTATTTT.

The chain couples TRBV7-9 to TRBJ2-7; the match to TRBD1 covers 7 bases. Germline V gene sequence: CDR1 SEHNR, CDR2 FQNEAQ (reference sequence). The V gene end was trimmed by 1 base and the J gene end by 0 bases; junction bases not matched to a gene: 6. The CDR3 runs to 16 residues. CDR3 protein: CASSLDRGITSYEQYV. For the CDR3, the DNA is TGTGCCAGCAGCTTAGACAGGGGTATAACCTCCTACGAGCAGTACGTC.

As DNA, the CDR3 is TGCGCCAGCAGCCAAGGACCCCCCAGGACCCACAATGAGCAGTTCTTC. Protein sequence: CASSQGPPRTHNEQFF. V usage is TRBV4-1 and J usage is TRBJ2-1; D remains unclear. V lost 1 base to trimming and J lost 5 bases, with 15 bases between them. The length of the CDR3 is 16 residues. Germline assignment: CDR1 MGHRA and CDR2 YSYEKL.

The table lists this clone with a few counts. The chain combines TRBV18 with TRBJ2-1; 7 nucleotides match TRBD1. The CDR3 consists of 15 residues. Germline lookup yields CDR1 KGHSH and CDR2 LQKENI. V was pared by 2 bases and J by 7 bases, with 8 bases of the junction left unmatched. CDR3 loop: CASSPETGSGNEQFF. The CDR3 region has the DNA TGTGCCAGCTCACCAGAGACAGGGAGTGGGAATGAGCAGTTCTTC.

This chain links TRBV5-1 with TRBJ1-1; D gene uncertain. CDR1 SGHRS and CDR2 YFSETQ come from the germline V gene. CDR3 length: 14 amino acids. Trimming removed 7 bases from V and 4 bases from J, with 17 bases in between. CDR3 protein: CASVPGTGITEAFF. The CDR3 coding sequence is TGCGCCAGCGTTCCGGGAACGGGGATCACTGAAGCTTTCTTT.

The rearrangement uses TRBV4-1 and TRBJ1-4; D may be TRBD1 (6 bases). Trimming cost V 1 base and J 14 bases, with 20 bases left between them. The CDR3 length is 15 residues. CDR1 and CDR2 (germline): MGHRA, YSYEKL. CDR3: CASSQGQRQAPKLFF. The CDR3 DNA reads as TGCGCCAGCAGCCAAGGTCAAAGACAGGCCCCTAAGCTGTTTTTT.

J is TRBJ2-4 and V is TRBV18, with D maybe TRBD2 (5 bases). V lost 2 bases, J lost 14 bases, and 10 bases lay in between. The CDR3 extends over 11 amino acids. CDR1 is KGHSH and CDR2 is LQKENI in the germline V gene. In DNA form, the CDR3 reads TGTGCCAGCTCACCAGGCAACGGGGAGTACTTC. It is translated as CASSPGNGEYF.

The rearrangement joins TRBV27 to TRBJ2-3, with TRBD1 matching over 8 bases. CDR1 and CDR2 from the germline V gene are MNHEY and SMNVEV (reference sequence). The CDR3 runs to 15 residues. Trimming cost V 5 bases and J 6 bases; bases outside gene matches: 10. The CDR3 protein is CASSPQGAMWDTQYF. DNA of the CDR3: TGTGCCAGCAGTCCTCAGGGGGCTATGTGGGATACGCAGTATTTT.

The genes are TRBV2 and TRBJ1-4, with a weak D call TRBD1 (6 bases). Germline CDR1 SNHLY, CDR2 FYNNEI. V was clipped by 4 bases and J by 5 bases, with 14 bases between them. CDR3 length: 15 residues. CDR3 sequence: CASSAGQGSNEKLFF. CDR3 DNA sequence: TGTGCCAGCAGTGCGGGTCAGGGGAGCAATGAAAAACTGTTTTTT.

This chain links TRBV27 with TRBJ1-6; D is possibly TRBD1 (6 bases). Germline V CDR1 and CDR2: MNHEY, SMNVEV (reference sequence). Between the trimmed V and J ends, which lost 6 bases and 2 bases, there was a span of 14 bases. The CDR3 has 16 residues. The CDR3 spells CASRGTPLAYNSPLHF. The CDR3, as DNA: TGTGCCAGCAGGGGGACACCCCTGGCCTATAATTCACCCCTCCACTTT.

CDR3 sequence reads: CASSPGLLSGTQYF. The CDR3 DNA reads TGTGCCAGCAGCCCCGGACTGCTATCAGGGACCCAGTACTTC. V and J are TRBV7-2 and TRBJ2-5; a possible D gene is TRBD2 (5 bases). CDR3 length: 14 amino acids. Trimming removed 5 bases from V and 7 bases from J, with 17 bases in between. Germline CDR1 is SGHTA and CDR2 is FQGNSA.

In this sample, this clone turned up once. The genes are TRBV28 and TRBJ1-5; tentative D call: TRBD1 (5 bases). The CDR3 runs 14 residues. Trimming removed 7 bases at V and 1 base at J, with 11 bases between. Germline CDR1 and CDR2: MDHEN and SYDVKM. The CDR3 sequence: CASTSGGSNQPQHF. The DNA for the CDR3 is TGTGCCAGCACTTCCGGGGGGAGCAATCAGCCCCAGCATTTT.

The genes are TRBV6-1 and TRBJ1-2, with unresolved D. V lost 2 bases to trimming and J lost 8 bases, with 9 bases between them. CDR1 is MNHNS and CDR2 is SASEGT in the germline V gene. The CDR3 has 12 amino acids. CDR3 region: CASSEPLWGYTF. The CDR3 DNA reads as TGTGCCAGCAGTGAACCTTTATGGGGCTACACCTTC.

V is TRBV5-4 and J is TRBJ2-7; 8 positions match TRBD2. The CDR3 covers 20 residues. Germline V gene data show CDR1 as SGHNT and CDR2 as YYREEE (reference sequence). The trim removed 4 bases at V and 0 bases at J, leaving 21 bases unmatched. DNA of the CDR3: TGTGCCAGCAGCCACCTTGGGCGGGGGGCCGGGGGTTCGGGCTCCTACGAGCAGTACGTC. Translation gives CASSHLGRGAGGSGSYEQYV.

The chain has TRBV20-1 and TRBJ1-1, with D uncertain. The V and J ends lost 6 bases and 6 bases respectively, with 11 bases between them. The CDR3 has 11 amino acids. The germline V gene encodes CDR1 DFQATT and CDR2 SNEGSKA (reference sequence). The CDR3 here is CSAATGSEAFF. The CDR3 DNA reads TGCAGTGCCGCGACTGGGTCTGAAGCTTTCTTT.

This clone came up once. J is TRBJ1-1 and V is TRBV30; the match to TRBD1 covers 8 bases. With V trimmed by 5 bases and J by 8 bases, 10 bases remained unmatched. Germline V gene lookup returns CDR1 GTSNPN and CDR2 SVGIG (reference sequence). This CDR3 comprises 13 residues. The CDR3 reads CAWVQGGFREAFF. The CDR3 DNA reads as TGTGCCTGGGTACAGGGGGGATTTCGAGAAGCTTTCTTT.